This is a list of T cell receptor beta chains from one sample in a study of somatic mutations in cytotoxic T cells in rheumatoid arthritis. Libraries were prepared by immunoSEQ multiplex PCR; TCRdb keeps only in-frame clonotypes and omits some of them. Of under 20,000 clones in the sample, 85% were seen once. The sample comprised CD8+ T cells sorted from blood. Receptor source: a middle-aged woman with rheumatoid arthritis. Each CDR3 is given with its conserved first and last residue. Each record gives: V gene, D gene, J gene, CDR3 DNA, CDR3 protein. The D gene is left open where the match is weak.

v_gene: TRBV28
d_gene: TRBD1
j_gene: TRBJ1-1
CDR3nt: TGTGCCAGCAGTTTTAAGGGGGCGTTCTACTCAATGAACACTGAAGCTTTCTTT
CDR3aa: CASSFKGAFYSMNTEAFF

v_gene: TRBV19
d_gene: -
j_gene: TRBJ1-5
CDR3nt: TGTGCCAGCAGAATTAGCAATCAGCCCCAGCATTTT
CDR3aa: CASRISNQPQHF

v_gene: TRBV5-1
d_gene: TRBD1
j_gene: TRBJ1-1
CDR3nt: TGCGCCAGCAGCCGAGGGACAGGGGGGAGGGGGACTGAAGCTTTCTTT
CDR3aa: CASSRGTGGRGTEAFF

v_gene: TRBV6-1
d_gene: TRBD1
j_gene: TRBJ2-7
CDR3nt: TGTGCCAGCAGTGAATACATAGGGAGAGGGGGCATCTACGAGCAGTACTTC
CDR3aa: CASSEYIGRGGIYEQYF

v_gene: TRBV7-2
d_gene: -
j_gene: TRBJ2-2
CDR3nt: TGTGCCAGCAGCTCCCCCCACCAAGGCAGGGGCCTTTCGGGGGAGCTGTTTTTT
CDR3aa: CASSSPHQGRGLSGELFF

v_gene: TRBV19
d_gene: -
j_gene: TRBJ1-1
CDR3nt: TGTGCCAGTGGAATGGGGGGACTGCACACTGAAGCTTTCTTT
CDR3aa: CASGMGGLHTEAFF

v_gene: TRBV6-1
d_gene: TRBD1
j_gene: TRBJ1-4
CDR3nt: TGTGCCAGCAACCTACAAGGGGGCCACGGTGAAAAACTGTTTTTT
CDR3aa: CASNLQGGHGEKLFF

v_gene: TRBV6-5
d_gene: -
j_gene: TRBJ2-7
CDR3nt: TGTGCCAGCAGTGAGGGGGGGCCCTACGAGCAGTACTTC
CDR3aa: CASSEGGPYEQYF

v_gene: TRBV19
d_gene: -
j_gene: TRBJ2-1
CDR3nt: TGTGCCAGTAGACTTGGGGCCGAGCAGTTCTTC
CDR3aa: CASRLGAEQFF

v_gene: TRBV9
d_gene: TRBD2
j_gene: TRBJ2-7
CDR3nt: TGTGCCAGCAGCGTAGCCGCGGGAGATACCTACGAGCAGTACTTC
CDR3aa: CASSVAAGDTYEQYF

v_gene: TRBV5-4
d_gene: -
j_gene: TRBJ2-7
CDR3nt: TGTGCCAGCAGCTTGGGGGCGGGGGCGTACGAGCAGTACTTC
CDR3aa: CASSLGAGAYEQYF

v_gene: TRBV6-5
d_gene: -
j_gene: TRBJ2-7
CDR3nt: TGTGCCAGCAGTTACTCGGGTTTTGCGGGGAACCACGAGCAGTACTTC
CDR3aa: CASSYSGFAGNHEQYF

v_gene: TRBV6-1
d_gene: TRBD2
j_gene: TRBJ2-3
CDR3nt: TGTGCCAGCAGTGCCAGAAGCGGGGGCAGGACAGATACGCAGTATTTT
CDR3aa: CASSARSGGRTDTQYF

v_gene: TRBV4-1
d_gene: TRBD1
j_gene: TRBJ2-7
CDR3nt: TGCGCCAGCAGCCTCGATTGGGGACAGGGGAACGAGCAGTACTTC
CDR3aa: CASSLDWGQGNEQYF